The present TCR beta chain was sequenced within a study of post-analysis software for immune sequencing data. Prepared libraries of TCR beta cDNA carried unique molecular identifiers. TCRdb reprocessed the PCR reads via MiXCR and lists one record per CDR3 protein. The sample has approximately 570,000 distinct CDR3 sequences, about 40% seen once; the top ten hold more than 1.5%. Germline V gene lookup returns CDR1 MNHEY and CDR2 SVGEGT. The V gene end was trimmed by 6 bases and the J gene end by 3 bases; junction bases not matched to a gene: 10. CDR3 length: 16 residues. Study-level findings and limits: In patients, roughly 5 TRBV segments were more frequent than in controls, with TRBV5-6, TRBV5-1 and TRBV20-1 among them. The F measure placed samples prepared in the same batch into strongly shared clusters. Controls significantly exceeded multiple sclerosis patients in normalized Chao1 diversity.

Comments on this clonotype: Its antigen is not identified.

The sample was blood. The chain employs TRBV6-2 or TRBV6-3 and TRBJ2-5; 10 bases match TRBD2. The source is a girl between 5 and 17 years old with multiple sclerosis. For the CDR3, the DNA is TGTGCCAGCAGCTTCCGGAGAGCGGGAGGGGAAGAGACCCAGTACTTC. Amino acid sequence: CASSFRRAGGEETQYF.